This T cell receptor (beta chain) was found in a study of blood T cell repertoires in COVID-19. Study details: The United States, Italy and Spain provided the acute and convalescent COVID-19 samples.

The CDR3 contains 17 residues. Germline values: CDR1 SGHVS, CDR2 FQNEAQ. With 4 bases removed from V and 0 bases from J, the gap between germline ends came to 16 bases. As handled by the study authors: Reference gene primer amplification gave estimated nucleated cell counts. TCRdb's table, derived via immunoSEQ multiplex PCR, lists solely in-frame clones and lacks some. Clone size and V and J calls were adopted from that table, with D and trimming inferred from the DNA. In the table there are about 140,000 clones, more than 60% of which are singletons. The specimen sequenced was peripheral blood. The receptor was derived from a man aged 50-60 years with acute or convalescent COVID-19. The rearrangement uses TRBV7-8 and TRBJ1-3; D uncertain. CDR3 sequence: CASSSKRALSSGNTIYF. The CDR3 nucleotides read TGTGCCAGCAGCTCTAAACGAGCACTTAGCTCTGGAAACACCATATATTTT.